This T cell receptor beta chain is drawn from a study of T cell responses to AZD1222 COVID-19 vaccine. Findings and limits, study-wide: Samples come after the peak T cell response, not at day 14. Distributed over spike, vaccine-associated CD4 TCRs predominated at 160-218 and 743-854. White British ancestry dominated among donors, who included more females, and clonal diversity was possibly underestimated. The study reported that nearly half of spike-specific TCRs target unmutated variant regions.

Repertoires were generated with immunoSEQ multiplex PCR, while TCRdb's copy carries only in-frame clones and drops some. Among 150,000 or so clones, around 93% were seen once, and the ten largest hold under 10%. In regard to this clone: The antigen remains unidentified.

Germline loops: CDR1 SGHDN, CDR2 FVKESK. V was trimmed by 1 base and J by 6 bases, leaving 9 bases between them. CDR3 length: 14 amino acids. The chain joins TRBV14 to TRBJ2-2, with a weak D call TRBD1 (5 bases). This receptor was taken from an adult in good health. This specimen consisted of peripheral blood, obtained on day 0 of AZD1222 vaccination. CDR3 sequence: CASSQVNRPGELFF. Written as DNA, the CDR3 is TGTGCCAGCAGCCAAGTAAACAGGCCCGGGGAGCTGTTTTTT.